The clone carrying this TCR beta chain was recorded many times. Its antigen is as yet unknown. The entry originates in a study of T-cell reconstitution after alpha-beta-depleted transplantation in children. Whole-study findings and limits: After transplant, at about two months, alpha-beta T cells were reportedly derived from several hundred expanded graft clones. Newly produced T cells mostly provided counts and TCRbeta diversity after one year, as hyperexpanded clones declined.

CDR1 is SGHRS and CDR2 is YFSETQ in the germline V gene. The CDR3 covers 15 residues. V gave up 5 bases and J gave up 3 bases; unmatched junction bases: 5. Unique molecular identifiers were incorporated into the prepared TCRbeta library. TCRdb recomputed calls from the PCR reads with MiXCR, one row per CDR3 protein. The sample records approximately 170,000 distinct CDR3 sequences, 11% being singletons. This rearrangement joins TRBV5-1 to TRBJ2-2; 9 bases are shared with TRBD1. Material: PBMCs, obtained before TCRalphabeta/CD19-depleted stem cell transplant. The sequence was collected from a boy aged 2-9 years with acute myeloid leukemia, due to receive a stem cell transplant. The CDR3 spells CASRSGTGYTGELFF. The CDR3, as DNA: TGCGCCAGCAGATCCGGGACAGGGTACACCGGGGAGCTGTTTTTT.